Listed here are 10 T cell receptor beta chains from one sample, sequenced in a study of T cells in Graves' hyperthyroidism and ophthalmopathy. TCR beta CDR3 sequences were amplified from RNA transcripts. Carried out on the TCR CDR3, a first-round RT-PCR used the HTBI primer set. TCRdb recomputed calls from the multiplex PCR reads with MiXCR, one row per CDR3 protein. The sample consists of about 400,000 distinct CDR3 sequences, 15% to 18% of them appearing once. Material: blood. Receptor source: a young woman with Graves' hyperthyroidism.

This clonotype was seen ten or more times. This CDR3 is CASRNLTGQGSYNEQFF. The CDR3 coding sequence is TGTGCCAGCAGGAATCTGACGGGACAGGGGTCCTACAATGAGCAGTTCTTC. The chain uses TRBV7-9 and TRBJ2-1; TRBD1 matches 10 bases. Per the germline V gene, CDR1 is SEHNR and CDR2 is FQNEAQ (reference sequence). This CDR3 contains 17 residues. Trimming removed 6 bases from V and 1 base from J; junction bases left unmatched: 9.

This clonotype was seen repeatedly, ten times or more. The V and J genes are TRBV18 and TRBJ1-1; no clear D. Germline V gene sequence: CDR1 KGHSH, CDR2 LQKENI. This CDR3 has 18 amino acids. V shed 6 bases and J shed 0 bases, with 23 bases lying between them. CDR3 sequence (DNA): TGTGCCAGCTCGCCGCCACCATCCGAGGGCAGATTGAACACTGAAGCTTTCTTT. Its protein is CASSPPPSEGRLNTEAFF. The variable domain in full, with the rest retrieved from reference TRBV18 and TRBJ1-1, is NAGVMQNPRHLVRRRGQEARLRCSPMKGHSHVYWYRQLPEEGLKFMVYLQKENIIDESGMPKERFSAEFPKEGPSILRIQQVVRGDSAAYFCASSPPPSEGRLNTEAFFGQGTRLTVV.

This clonotype was seen ten or more times. The rearrangement joins TRBV5-5 to TRBJ2-3; no clear D. Trimming stripped 3 bases from V and 0 bases from J, with 5 bases between. CDR3 size: 13 residues. Germline CDR1 reads SGHKS; CDR2 reads YYEKEE (reference sequence). The CDR3: CASSSKSTDTQYF. The CDR3 DNA sequence: TGTGCCAGCAGCTCAAAGAGCACAGATACGCAGTATTTT. Full variable domain (missing parts from reference TRBV5-5 and TRBJ2-3): DAGVTQSPTHLIKTRGQQVTLRCSPISGHKSVSWYQQVLGQGPQFIFQYYEKEERGRGNFPDRFSARQFPNYSSELNVNALLLGDSALYLCASSSKSTDTQYFGPGTRLTVL.

The sample holds many counts of this clonotype. This rearrangement joins TRBV2 to TRBJ2-7; 7 positions match TRBD1. The CDR3 totals 15 residues. Germline values: CDR1 SNHLY, CDR2 FYNNEI. V shed 6 bases and J 3 bases; nucleotides not matched to a gene: 11. As DNA, the CDR3 is TGTGCCAGCAGATCAGCGACAGGGACCATCTACGAGCAGTACTTC. It codes for CASRSATGTIYEQYF.

The V gene is TRBV20-1, the J gene TRBJ1-2; TRBD1 matches at 10 bases. The CDR3 contains 15 residues. V lost 5 bases to trimming and J lost 4 bases; unmatched junction nucleotides: 10. CDR1 is DFQATT, CDR2 SNEGSKA, per germline (reference sequence). CDR3 DNA: TGCAGTGCTTATACCGGGACAGGGGTCAGCTATGGCTACACCTTC. The encoded protein is CSAYTGTGVSYGYTF.

The chain employs TRBV6-1 and TRBJ1-2, with TRBD1 matching over 7 bases. CDR3 length equals 15 residues. Germline loops: CDR1 MNHNS, CDR2 SASEGT. J lost 3 bases, V lost 7 bases, and 11 bases had no gene match. CDR3 sequence reads: CASKVSVQGYYGYTF. Written as DNA, the CDR3 is TGTGCCAGCAAGGTGTCGGTACAGGGGTACTATGGCTACACCTTC.

This clonotype was seen many times. This chain joins TRBV12-3 or TRBV12-4 and TRBJ2-3; 8 bases match TRBD2. The CDR3 spans 16 residues. V shed 4 bases, J shed 4 bases, and the junction held 10 bases outside the gene matches. DNA of the CDR3: TGTGCCAGCAGTTCCTTCGGGAGGGGTGGGTCAGATACGCAGTATTTT. Its protein product is CASSSFGRGGSDTQYF.

There are a few counts of this clonotype. Its ends do not fully match the called genes, so a read error is possible. The genes are TRBV7-9 and TRBJ2-7; D could derive from TRBD1 or TRBD2 (5 bases each). This CDR3 has 15 amino acids. Germline assignment: CDR1 SEHNR and CDR2 FQNEAQ (reference sequence). The CDR3 here is CASSLGSGPNYGQYF. CDR3 DNA: TGTGCCAGCAGCTTAGGTTCGGGACCTAACTACGGGCAGTACTTC.

In this sample, this clonotype turned up many times. V is TRBV6-5 and J is TRBJ2-5, with D unclear. The CDR3 spans 13 residues. Germline values: CDR1 MNHEY, CDR2 SVGAGI. V was cut by 2 bases and J by 0 bases, with 4 bases left in between. This CDR3 is CASSYLDQETQYF. CDR3 DNA: TGTGCCAGCAGTTACCTGGACCAAGAGACCCAGTACTTC.

The rearrangement joins TRBV7-2 to TRBJ2-6; unclear D gene. V was clipped by 3 bases and J by 9 bases, with 9 bases between them. CDR1 is SGHTA, CDR2 FQGNSA, per germline. The CDR3 is made up of 13 amino acids. CDR3 sequence: CASSFKGGNVLTF. CDR3 DNA sequence: TGTGCCAGCAGCTTTAAGGGTGGCAACGTCCTGACTTTC.